This entry concerns a single TCR beta chain. Its antigen is as yet unknown. This record comes from a study of T cells expressing NK-cell markers. For the study at large: Researchers got TCR beta repertoires out of sorted CD3+CD56+NKG2C+, CD3+CD56+NKG2C- and CD3+CD56-NKG2C+ T cells. Serological testing identified most of the eight sequenced donors as HCMV-seropositive and one as seronegative.

UMIs were included in TCR beta cDNA generated by 5'RACE template switching. TCRdb processed the 5' RACE reads again and assigns one entry to each CDR3 protein, with no DNA. The table counts about 150,000 distinct CDR3 sequences; around 10% lies in the top ten. Regarding the study as a whole: Uncertainty persisted over the HCMV specificity of expanded NKG2C+ T cell clones.

The CDR3 extends over 19 amino acids. Germline lookup yields CDR1 SNHLY and CDR2 FYNNEI. Sequencing was carried out using blood T cells: a sorted CD56 or NKG2C T cell subset, CD4+ or CD8+ T cells, or bulk PBMC T cells (not recorded which). This TCR derives from a man younger than 35 in good health. The V call is TRBV2, the J call TRBJ2-3; TCRdb picks TRBD2, but there is no DNA to check that call. The CDR3 protein is CASGGTAGFRAGYTDTQYF.